This T cell receptor beta chain was sequenced for a study of CD8 T cells in acute hepatitis C reinfection. V lost 3 bases, J lost 7 bases, and 6 bases stayed unmatched. Germline values: CDR1 MNHEY, CDR2 SMNVEV (reference sequence). There are 15 residues in the CDR3. Sample time point: naive CD8 control sorted from an acute-time-point sample. Acute primary HCV infection: positive HCV RNA or antibody test after negative test within 24 weeks. The data were produced by immunoSEQ multiplex PCR, yet TCRdb's version contains in-frame clones alone and is incomplete. The sample contains about 38,000 clones, approximately 85% of which appear only once. General observations from the study: All groups preferentially used TRBV04 and TRBV06, which was not due to overrepresentation in the naive pool. Over 10 public clonotypes were found regardless of outcome.

On this clone: Antigen: not known.

This TCR was sampled from a young woman who spontaneously cleared hepatitis C infection. The chain couples TRBV27 to TRBJ1-6, with 7 positions matching TRBD1. The specimen was naive CD8+ T cells from PBMCs. The CDR3 DNA follows: TGTGCCAGCAGTTTTTCAGTGGGACAGAATTCACCCCTCCACTTT. Its protein product is CASSFSVGQNSPLHF.